This T cell receptor (beta chain) was sequenced in a study of blood T cells in healthy people across ages. Study as a whole: Template switching picked up about one barcoded beta molecule for each two T cells. Study results and caveats: Strong correlation was found linking TCR beta diversity to naive T cell percentage. Greater diversity and more naive CD4+ cells were seen in long-lived donors than in aged donors.

As concerns this clonotype: The antigen is not known. At one end the junction does not follow the germline gene, possibly because of a read error.

The authors ran a second PCR of about 7 to 11 cycles using a sample-barcoded 5' primer and a J-beta primer mix. TCRdb reanalysed the 5' RACE reads using MiXCR and keeps one entry per CDR3 protein. This sample has approximately 800,000 distinct CDR3 sequences, with roughly 25% found just once. Germline values: CDR1 SEHNR, CDR2 FQNEAQ (reference sequence). This CDR3 comprises 14 residues. These data were also filed under a second study, of T cells of mothers and their children. From that report: The overlap seen between related mothers and children slightly exceeded that of unrelated pairs, though not significantly.

The source of this sequence is a boy younger than 18 in good health. J is TRBJ2-3 and V is TRBV7-9, with TRBD2 as a possible D gene (6 bases). Specimen: blood. The CDR3 region is CANSSLGGPDTQYF. The CDR3 bases are TGTGCCAACAGCTCACTAGGAGGGCCAGATACGCAGTATTTT. The whole variable domain, filled in from reference TRBV7-9 and TRBJ2-3, reads DTGVSQNPRHKITKRGQNVTFRCDPISEHNRLYWYRQTLGQGPEFLTYFQNEAQLEKSRLLSDRFSAERPKGSFSTLEIQRTEQGDSAMYLCANSSLGGPDTQYFGPGTRLTVL.